This T cell receptor beta chain was recorded in a study of control samples from healthy donors and cancer patients. Assay: immunoSEQ multiplex PCR; the TCRdb copy retains only in-frame clones and omits some. The table shows some 120,000 clones, with roughly 90% occurring only once. What was sequenced was blood. This receptor was taken from a man aged 18-30 years in good health.

In DNA form, the CDR3 reads TGTGCCAGCAGCAATTCCCCAGGGGTTGGCTACACCTTC. Translated: CASSNSPGVGYTF. This chain connects TRBV3-1 (or the pseudogene TRBV3-2) to TRBJ1-2; possible D gene TRBD1, 6 bases. The CDR3 consists of 13 residues. V lost 5 bases and J lost 7, with 14 bases in between. CDR1 LGHDT and CDR2 YNNKEL come from the germline V gene (reference sequence).